This T cell receptor beta chain is drawn from a study of cytomegalovirus exposure and HLA in healthy donors. A multiplex PCR was run with 60 Vbeta primers and 13 Jbeta primers. Produced via immunoSEQ multiplex PCR; TCRdb's table is partial and in-frame only. The data contain 95,000 to 130,000 clones, 81% of them singletons. The V end lost 6 bases, the J end lost 7 bases, and 15 bases lay between the germline ends. The CDR3 has 13 residues. The germline CDR1 and CDR2 sequences are MDHEN and SYDVKM. Input material: PBMCs. This chain joins TRBV28 and TRBJ1-1; maybe TRBD1 (6 bases). This clonotype was obtained from a woman younger than 45 in good health and CMV-seronegative. Here the CDR3 DNA reads TGTGCCAGCAGGGTCGACAGGTTAATTGAAGCTTTCTTT. Translated, it gives CASRVDRLIEAFF.